This T cell receptor beta chain was profiled in a study of T-cell memory formation after mild COVID-19. About the study: TCR clustering was largely donor specific. Study-wide results and caveats: Some clones that responded were present in memory (sampled pre-infection), which suggests cross-reactive memory joined. Clones contracting day 15 to 85 were balanced CD4/CD8; later expanders leaned CD4+.

The CDR3 length is 11 residues. Germline CDR1 and CDR2: SGHTA and FQGNSA. Deletions cut 5 bases from V and 5 bases from J, with 6 bases between. TCRdb re-called the 5' RACE reads through MiXCR, storing one row per CDR3 protein. The sample includes 250,000 to 350,000 distinct CDR3 sequences, more than 13% seen only once; the top ten take under 25%. This clonotype was counted at least ten times. Its specificity is unknown. The sequenced sample consisted of PBMCs or a T cell subset sorted from them (not recorded which). The V gene is TRBV7-2, the J gene TRBJ2-5; no reliable D call. The sequence derives from a man younger than 35 who had mild COVID-19 (a few samples of this study predate the infection). Cell type and time point are not known. The CDR3 DNA sequence: TGTGCCAGCAGCCCCTGGGAGACCCAGTACTTC. As protein: CASSPWETQYF.